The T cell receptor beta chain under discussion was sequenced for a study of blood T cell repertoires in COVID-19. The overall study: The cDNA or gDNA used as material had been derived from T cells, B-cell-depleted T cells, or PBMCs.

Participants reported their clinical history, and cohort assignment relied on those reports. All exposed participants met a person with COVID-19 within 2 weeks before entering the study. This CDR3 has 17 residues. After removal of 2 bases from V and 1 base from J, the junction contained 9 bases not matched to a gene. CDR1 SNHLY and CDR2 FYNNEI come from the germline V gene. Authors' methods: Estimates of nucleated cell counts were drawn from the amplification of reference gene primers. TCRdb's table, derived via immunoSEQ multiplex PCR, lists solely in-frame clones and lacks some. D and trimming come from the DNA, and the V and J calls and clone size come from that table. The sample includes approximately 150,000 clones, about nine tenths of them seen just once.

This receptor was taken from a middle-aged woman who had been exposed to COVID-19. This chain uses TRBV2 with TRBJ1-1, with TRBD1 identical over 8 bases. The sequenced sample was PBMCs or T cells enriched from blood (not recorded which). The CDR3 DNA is TGTGCCAGCAGTGAAAAGTTACACGGACAGGGGAACACTGAAGCTTTCTTT. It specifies CASSEKLHGQGNTEAFF.